This TCR beta chain was captured by sequencing in a study of tumor-infiltrating lymphocytes in localized non-small cell lung cancer. From germline, CDR1 is MDHEN and CDR2 SYDVKM. The J segment lost 2 bases and the V segment lost 10 bases, leaving 7 bases of the junction unmatched. CDR3 length: 13 amino acids. Here immunoSEQ multiplex PCR was the method, and the copy in TCRdb shows in-frame clones only, minus some. This table has 11,000 to 15,000 clones, roughly 82% appearing once. The TCR comes from a human donor with non-small cell lung cancer. The chain recombines TRBV28 with TRBJ1-2; 7 nucleotides match TRBD1. Sequencing was carried out using lung tumor tissue. In DNA form, the CDR3 reads TGTGCCATCGCAGACAGGGTCAACTATGGCTACACCTTC. This sequence encodes CAIADRVNYGYTF.